This TCR beta chain was retrieved from a study of immune cell composition in non-small cell lung cancer. Findings of the study overall: Squamous lung tumours showed higher top 10 clone scores and clonality than adenocarcinomas. Shared sequences between tumour-reactive and dominant in vivo clones were not proven.

Points on this clone: No antigen is known for it.

The trim removed 1 base at V and 4 bases at J, leaving 6 bases unmatched. This CDR3 spans 16 amino acids. Germline CDR1 SGHAT, CDR2 FQNNGV. The assay was immunoSEQ multiplex PCR, and TCRdb's table has in-frame clones only and misses some. The sample lists more than 1,500 clones, approximately 82% seen once, with around a tenth in the top ten. Genomic DNA came from frozen unsorted single-cell suspensions. The sample was lung tumor tissue. This receptor was identified in a human donor with non-small cell lung cancer. The J gene is TRBJ2-3, the V gene TRBV11-2, with 9 bases aligning to TRBD2. Here the CDR3 DNA reads TGTGCCAGCAGCTTAGGTAGCGGGAGAATTGCAGATACGCAGTATTTT. As protein: CASSLGSGRIADTQYF.